Sequencing of this T cell receptor (beta chain) was carried out in a study of T cells after yellow fever vaccination. In the study overall: Some fractions had low cell numbers, and these were prepared with SMART-Seq v4 Ultra Low Input. Study results and caveats: A minor fraction of clonotypes spanned both CD4 and CD8 compartments. Most primary-vaccination clones recurred post-booster (around 97% CD4, more than 85% CD8).

Trimming left V 4 bases short and J 3 bases short, with 9 bases between. Germline loops: CDR1 SEHNR, CDR2 FQNEAQ (reference sequence). The CDR3 length is 13 residues. They built TCR cDNA with 5'RACE template switching, a step that put in a universal primer site and UMIs. TCRdb reanalysed the 5' RACE reads using MiXCR and keeps one entry per CDR3 protein. The data show 150,000 to 200,000 distinct CDR3 sequences, approximately 11% seen once. There are a few counts of this clonotype. Its antigen is as yet unknown. Sequencing used CD8+ T cells sorted from PBMCs, obtained 15 days after the yellow fever booster vaccination. This sequence originates from a man between 18 and 35 years old who received the YFV17D yellow fever vaccine. The chain is built from TRBV7-9 and TRBJ1-1; D unclear. The DNA for the CDR3 is TGTGCCAGCAGCTCCCCCAGAGACACTGAAGCTTTCTTT. Translating gives CASSSPRDTEAFF.